This TCR beta chain was captured by sequencing in a study of shared clonotypes between healthy human individuals. Study-level information: Donors were a couple of women and three men aged 18 to 49. Researchers assigned three CD4 naive, three CD4 memory, two CD8 naive and one CD8 memory plate to each donor.

Trimming removed 2 bases at V and 5 bases at J, with 13 bases between. The germline V gene encodes CDR1 GTSNPN and CDR2 SVGIG (reference sequence). The CDR3 contains 14 residues. Note on this clone: Its specificity is unknown.

Generated by immunoSEQ multiplex PCR, the TCRdb table keeps only in-frame clones and is missing some. The table records some 2.1 million clones, 85% to 95% of them present only once. Study outcomes and limitations: Rarefaction exposed incomplete sorted-subset sequencing despite large depth. The genetic and exposure-history diversity represented was limited by few donors.

The receptor was isolated from a man between 18 and 35 years old in good health. J is TRBJ1-5 and V is TRBV30; a weak D match, TRBD1 (5 bases). The sequenced material came from naive CD4+ T cells sorted from blood. Described subset: CD45RA+ positively selected. CDR3 DNA sequence: TGTGCCTGGAGTAGGGACGGTGGGGATCAGCCCCAGCATTTT. It encodes CAWSRDGGDQPQHF.